These 32 T cell receptor beta chains originate from one sample sequenced in a study of cytomegalovirus exposure and HLA in healthy donors. PCR was performed using 60 Vbeta and 13 Jbeta primers. Assay used: immunoSEQ multiplex PCR; TCRdb lists only in-frame clones, some missing. This sample has about 220,000 clones, with 82% found just once. Sequenced input: PBMCs. The receptors stem from a woman between 35 and 50 years old in good health and CMV-seropositive.

V is TRBV11-2 and J is TRBJ1-3; D unclear. The length of the CDR3 is 16 residues. Germline lookup yields CDR1 SGHAT and CDR2 FQNNGV. V lost 5 bases and J 3 bases, leaving 17 bases between the germline ends. The CDR3 loop reads CASSPGGPKVGNTIYF. CDR3 in DNA: TGTGCCAGCAGCCCCGGCGGGCCCAAAGTTGGAAACACCATATATTTT.

A single count supports this clone. This chain joins TRBV4-3 and TRBJ2-3; 9 nucleotides match TRBD2. The CDR3 is 19 residues long. The J segment lost 0 bases and the V segment lost 6 bases, leaving 16 bases of the junction unmatched. Per the germline V gene, CDR1 is LGHNA and CDR2 is YSLEER. Here the CDR3 reads CASRDNAWASGASTDTQYF. The CDR3 nucleotides are TGCGCCAGCAGGGACAATGCCTGGGCTAGCGGGGCCAGCACAGATACGCAGTATTTT.

The chain has TRBV6-5 and TRBJ2-6; a weak D match, TRBD1 (5 bases). CDR3 length: 14 amino acids. CDR1 is MNHEY and CDR2 is SVGAGI in the germline V gene. The germline V and J ends were trimmed by 8 bases and 0 bases, with 8 bases remaining between them. The DNA for the CDR3 is TGTGCCAGCGCTGACAGCTCTGGGGCCAACGTCCTGACTTTC. This gives the protein CASADSSGANVLTF.

This chain uses TRBV10-3 with TRBJ2-5, with 9 bases that match TRBD2. Matching the DNA end better, TRBJ2-7 makes the J call doubtful. Germline loops: CDR1 ENHRY, CDR2 SYGVKD. This CDR3 has 15 amino acids. The CDR3 DNA reads as TGTGCCATCAGTGAGTCTACCAGCGGGAGGCCCGAGCAGTACTTC. Its protein is CAISESTSGRPEQYF.

The table lists this clone with many counts. J is TRBJ1-2 and V is TRBV6-5, with TRBD1 as a possible D gene (5 bases). Trimming shortened V by 6 bases and J by 3 bases, and 11 bases separated the two germline ends. This CDR3 spans 13 amino acids. Germline V gene lookup returns CDR1 MNHEY and CDR2 SVGAGI. The CDR3 DNA follows: TGTGCCAGCAGCGACCAGGGCCACTATGGCTACACCTTC. Translation gives CASSDQGHYGYTF.

The rearrangement joins TRBV11-1 to TRBJ2-7; D possibly corresponds to TRBD2 (6 bases). The V and J ends lost 9 bases and 6 bases respectively, with 12 bases between them. The CDR3 is 11 amino acids. Germline CDR1 reads SGHAT; CDR2 reads FQDESV (reference sequence). CDR3 sequence: CASRGGVEQYF. DNA for the CDR3: TGTGCCAGTAGGGGAGGTGTCGAGCAGTACTTC.

The chain carries TRBV5-1 and TRBJ2-5; 9 bases align to TRBD1. Germline CDR1 SGHRS, CDR2 YFSETQ. Losses at the gene ends were 0 bases for V and 1 base for J; bases not matched to a gene: 1. The CDR3 is made up of 15 amino acids. The CDR3 bases are TGCGCCAGCAGCTTGGGGGACAGGGTCCAAGAGACCCAGTACTTC. This sequence encodes CASSLGDRVQETQYF.

This chain joins TRBV27 and TRBJ2-3; D unresolved. Trimming left V 3 bases short and J 0 bases short, with 7 bases between. The CDR3 sequence is 14 residues long. Germline V gene data show CDR1 as MNHEY and CDR2 as SMNVEV (reference sequence). CDR3 DNA sequence: TGTGCCAGCAGTTTTTCTTCTAGCACAGATACGCAGTATTTT. Its protein product is CASSFSSSTDTQYF.

The V and J genes are TRBV29-1 and TRBJ1-1; 7 positions agree with TRBD1. The CDR3 covers 13 residues. Trimming took 3 bases from V and 4 from J; bases not matched to a gene: 5. Per the germline V gene, CDR1 is SQVTM and CDR2 is ANQGSEA. CDR3 in amino acids: CSVDASGGTEAFF. The CDR3 bases are TGCAGCGTTGATGCTTCAGGGGGCACTGAAGCTTTCTTT.

DNA for the CDR3: TGCGCCAGCAGCTTGGCGCTAGCGGGGGGCTACGAGCAGTACTTC. Translating it yields CASSLALAGGYEQYF. This chain connects TRBV5-1 to TRBJ2-7; TRBD2 matches at 11 bases. The CDR3 covers 15 residues. The V gene's germline CDR1 is SGHRS and CDR2 YFSETQ. Trimming took 0 bases from V and 3 from J; bases not matched to a gene: 2.

This clone was seen once. V gene TRBV7-9 combines with J gene TRBJ2-5; tentative D call: TRBD1 (5 bases). V lost 4 bases, J lost 4 bases, and 10 bases lay in between. Germline values: CDR1 SEHNR, CDR2 FQNEAQ (reference sequence). CDR3 length: 13 residues. CDR3 in DNA: TGTGCCAGCAGCTACGGTCAGGGAGAGACCCAGTACTTC. As protein: CASSYGQGETQYF. The full variable domain, its missing parts supplied by reference TRBV7-9 and TRBJ2-5, is DTGVSQNPRHKITKRGQNVTFRCDPISEHNRLYWYRQTLGQGPEFLTYFQNEAQLEKSRLLSDRFSAERPKGSFSTLEIQRTEQGDSAMYLCASSYGQGETQYFGPGTRLLVL.

The chain couples TRBV9 to TRBJ1-1; TRBD1 is a possible D gene (6 bases). Per germline, CDR1 SGDLS and CDR2 YYNGEE. With 2 bases removed from V and 0 bases from J, the gap between germline ends came to 17 bases. The CDR3 loop spans 17 amino acids. The CDR3 here is CASSVDPTGEVNTEAFF. The CDR3 region has the DNA TGTGCCAGCAGCGTTGACCCGACAGGAGAGGTGAACACTGAAGCTTTCTTT.

The chain has TRBV7-2 and TRBJ1-1; 9 bases are shared with TRBD1. This CDR3 comprises 18 residues. The V and J ends lost 5 bases and 0 bases, in that order; junction bases with no gene match: 13. Germline V CDR1 and CDR2: SGHTA, FQGNSA. CDR3 DNA sequence: TGTGCCAGCAGCCCACCGGGACAGGGAATTAGCGTGAACACTGAAGCTTTCTTT. This gives the protein CASSPPGQGISVNTEAFF.

This chain joins TRBV11-3 and TRBJ2-1; the D is unclear. Germline V gene sequence: CDR1 SGHNT, CDR2 YENEEA. V was trimmed by 5 bases and J by 10 bases, leaving 9 bases between them. The CDR3 has 11 amino acids. For the CDR3, the DNA is TGTGCCAGCAGCCCCTCGGAGGAGCAGTTCTTC. The encoded protein is CASSPSEEQFF. The whole variable domain, filled in from reference TRBV11-3 and TRBJ2-1, reads EAGVVQSPRYKIIEKKQPVAFWCNPISGHNTLYWYLQNLGQGPELLIRYENEEAVDDSQLPKDRFSAERLKGVDSTLKIQPAELGDSAVYLCASSPSEEQFFGPGTRLTVL.

This chain joins TRBV21-1 and TRBJ1-3. TRBV21-1 is given as a pseudogene. CDR3 size: 16 residues. The CDR3 here is CASSKDESSSGNTIYF. The CDR3 DNA follows: TGTGCCAGCAGCAAAGACGAGTCTAGCTCTGGAAACACCATATATTTT.

The chain links TRBV11-3 to TRBJ2-3; D remains ambiguous. Germline CDR1 SGHNT, CDR2 YENEEA. V lost 6 bases and J 0 bases, leaving 10 bases between the germline ends. CDR3 size: 14 residues. The CDR3 coding sequence is TGTGCCAGCAGTTCCCTCTCTAGCACAGATACGCAGTATTTT. This translates into CASSSLSSTDTQYF.

The V gene is TRBV5-4, the J gene TRBJ2-1; 7 positions agree with TRBD1. V lost 4 bases and J lost 6; bases outside the gene matches: 1. CDR1 is SGHNT and CDR2 is YYREEE in the germline V gene (reference sequence). This CDR3 comprises 12 residues. The CDR3 loop reads CASSRDSNEQFF. The CDR3 DNA is TGTGCCAGCAGCCGGGACAGCAATGAGCAGTTCTTC.

This clone came up a few times. The rearrangement links TRBV30 to TRBJ1-5, with a possible D match to TRBD1 (5 bases). Deletions cut 2 bases from V and 10 bases from J, with 12 bases between. Germline CDR1 GTSNPN, CDR2 SVGIG (reference sequence). The CDR3 contains 12 residues. Written as DNA, the CDR3 is TGTGCCTGGAGTCCTGTTAGGGGACCCCAGCATTTT. This encodes CAWSPVRGPQHF.

This chain links TRBV7-7 with TRBJ2-1; no clear D. Germline loops: CDR1 SSHAT, CDR2 FNYEAQ (reference sequence). The CDR3 consists of 13 residues. V was pared by 1 base and J by 4 bases, with 5 bases between. CDR3 in DNA: TGTGCCAGCAGCTTAGAGCTATACAATGAGCAGTTCTTC. It is translated as CASSLELYNEQFF.

The chain is built from TRBV6-5 and TRBJ1-2, with D uncertain. The germline gives CDR1 MNHEY, CDR2 SVGAGI. V shed 2 bases and J shed 3 bases, with 10 bases lying between them. The CDR3 sequence is 14 residues long. The CDR3 DNA reads as TGTGCCAGCAGTTACAGCGGGAGTCACTATGGCTACACCTTC. The encoded protein is CASSYSGSHYGYTF.

The chain is built from TRBV7-3 and TRBJ2-5; 7 bases fit TRBD1. V lost 5 bases, J lost 5 bases, and 5 bases stayed unmatched. CDR1 is SGHTA, CDR2 FQGTGA, per germline. The CDR3 has 13 residues. The chain's CDR3 is CASSPQGVETQYF. The CDR3 DNA reads as TGTGCCAGCAGCCCCCAGGGGGTGGAGACCCAGTACTTC.

This clone has a handful of counts. In the same sample, other DNA sequences code for this CDR3. This rearrangement joins TRBV28 to TRBJ1-5; D might be TRBD1 (6 bases). The germline V gene has CDR1 MDHEN and CDR2 SYDVKM. This CDR3 is built from 14 residues. Between the trimmed V and J ends, which lost 6 bases and 1 base, there was a span of 10 bases. CDR3 DNA: TGTGCCAGCAGCCTCAGGGGAAGCAATCAGCCCCAGCATTTT. This sequence encodes CASSLRGSNQPQHF.

The chain recombines TRBV10-2 with TRBJ2-7; 8 bases fit TRBD1. There are 14 residues in the CDR3. Germline V gene lookup returns CDR1 WSHSY and CDR2 SAAADI. J was trimmed by 7 bases and V by 1 base; bases with no gene match: 6. The DNA for the CDR3 is TGCGCCAGCAGTGAGTTTCAGGGGGCGCGGGAGCAGTACTTC. This gives the protein CASSEFQGAREQYF.

The J gene is TRBJ1-1, the V gene TRBV9, with D maybe TRBD1 (6 bases). The CDR3 is 18 amino acids. Germline V gene data show CDR1 as SGDLS and CDR2 as YYNGEE. The V end lost 3 bases, the J end lost 3 bases, and 24 bases lay between the germline ends. CDR3 in amino acids: CASSAPRTAFKWDTEAFF. Written as DNA, the CDR3 is TGTGCCAGCAGCGCTCCAAGGACAGCTTTCAAGTGGGACACTGAAGCTTTCTTT.

The gene calls are TRBV6-5 and TRBJ2-7; D unclear. The V and J ends lost 6 bases and 4 bases respectively, with 10 bases between them. Germline V gives CDR1 MNHEY, CDR2 SVGAGI. The CDR3 is made up of 12 amino acids. The CDR3 spells CASRRPGYEQYF. The CDR3 DNA reads TGTGCCAGCAGAAGACCAGGTTACGAGCAGTACTTC.

The chain employs TRBV28 and TRBJ1-4, with D perhaps TRBD1 (5 bases). Trimming shortened V by 8 bases and J by 0 bases, and 10 bases separated the two germline ends. This CDR3 region has 14 residues. Germline CDR1 and CDR2: MDHEN and SYDVKM. The CDR3 DNA reads as TGTGCCAGCCGCACGACAGCAACTAATGAAAAACTGTTTTTT. Its translation is CASRTTATNEKLFF.

The sample holds a few counts of this clone. The J gene is TRBJ2-7, the V gene TRBV5-4; 10 positions agree with TRBD1. Germline CDR1 SGHNT, CDR2 YYREEE (reference sequence). The CDR3 is 15 amino acids. V lost 0 bases and J lost 3; bases outside the gene matches: 3. The CDR3: CASSLGGTGVYEQYF. The DNA of the CDR3 is TGTGCCAGCAGCTTGGGCGGGACAGGGGTCTACGAGCAGTACTTC.

The chain joins TRBV28 to TRBJ1-5; 7 nucleotides line up with TRBD1. Germline trimming cut 6 bases from V and 0 bases from J; bases unmatched to any gene: 8. In germline, CDR1 is MDHEN, CDR2 SYDVKM. This CDR3 spans 16 amino acids. The CDR3 here is CASRTDRPYSNQPQHF. CDR3 nucleotides: TGTGCCAGCAGGACGGACAGGCCTTATAGCAATCAGCCCCAGCATTTT.

This clone was observed a handful of times. V gene TRBV4-3 combines with J gene TRBJ2-1; 7 bases are a match to TRBD2. V lost 4 bases to trimming and J lost 9 bases; unmatched junction nucleotides: 12. Germline V CDR1 and CDR2: LGHNA, YSLEER. This CDR3 is 15 amino acids long. This CDR3 is CASSLESGIWGEQFF. In nucleotides, the CDR3 is TGCGCCAGCAGCCTCGAGAGCGGGATTTGGGGTGAGCAGTTCTTC.

The CDR3 bases are TGTGCCAGCAGTTCTAGCGGGGGGGCCGAGGAGACCCAGTACTTC. Encoded protein: CASSSSGGAEETQYF. The chain carries TRBV2 and TRBJ2-5; 12 nucleotides line up with TRBD2. The CDR3 loop spans 15 amino acids. Germline CDR1 is SNHLY and CDR2 is FYNNEI. After removal of 5 bases from V and 5 bases from J, the junction contained 6 bases not matched to a gene. Based on the CDR3 plus reference TRBV2 and TRBJ2-5, the full variable domain is EPEVTQTPSHQVTQMGQEVILRCVPISNHLYFYWYRQILGQKVEFLVSFYNNEISEKSEIFDDQFSVERPDGSNFTLKIRSTKLEDSAMYFCASSSSGGAEETQYFGPGTRLLVL.

The chain employs TRBV4-3 and TRBJ1-2; no firm D call. Germline V lookup: CDR1 LGHNA, CDR2 YSLEER. V dropped 3 bases and J dropped 8 bases, with 16 bases sitting between them. This CDR3 has 14 amino acids. In nucleotides, the CDR3 is TGCGCCAGCAGCCACCTAAAAATACCGAAGGGCTACACCTTC. This gives the protein CASSHLKIPKGYTF.

CDR3 DNA: TGCGCCAGCAGCCAAGATACCAGTAGGGGTGAAAAACTGTTTTTT. Translation gives CASSQDTSRGEKLFF. V and J are TRBV4-1 and TRBJ1-4; D may be TRBD1 (5 bases). Germline CDR1 reads MGHRA; CDR2 reads YSYEKL. This CDR3 spans 15 amino acids. V was cut by 0 bases and J by 7 bases, with 12 bases left in between.